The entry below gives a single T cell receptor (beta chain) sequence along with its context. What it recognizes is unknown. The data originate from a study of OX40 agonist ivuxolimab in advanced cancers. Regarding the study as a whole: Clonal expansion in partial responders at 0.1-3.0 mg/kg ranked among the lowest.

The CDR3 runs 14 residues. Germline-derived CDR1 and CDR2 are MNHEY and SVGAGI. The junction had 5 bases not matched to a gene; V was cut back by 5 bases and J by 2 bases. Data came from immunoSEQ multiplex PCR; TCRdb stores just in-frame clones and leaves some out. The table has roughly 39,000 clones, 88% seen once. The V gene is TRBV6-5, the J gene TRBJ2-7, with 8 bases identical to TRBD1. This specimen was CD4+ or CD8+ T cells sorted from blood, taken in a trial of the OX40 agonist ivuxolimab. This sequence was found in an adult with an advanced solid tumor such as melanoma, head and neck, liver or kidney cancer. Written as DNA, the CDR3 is TGTGCCAGCAGTCGACAGGGGAGTCCCTACGAGCAGTACTTC. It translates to CASSRQGSPYEQYF.